This T cell receptor (beta chain) was identified during a study of identifying expanded T cells in peripheral blood (dated by TCRdb to 2018 to 2020). About the full investigation: Four technical replicates, made by sequencing separate aliquots from the same pool of genomic DNA, were compared pairwise. General study outcomes and caveats: Across all healthy-donor time intervals, the beta-binomial model significantly cut both the number of clones called differentially abundant and the false-positive rate. The authors expected that biological variance in healthy repertoires might rise further over much longer intervals, such as months to years. In all healthy donors, the variance in clone template counts between samples taken roughly 14 days apart rose significantly as total template count increased. The binomial model flagged about 1.2 differentially abundant clones between technical replicates, compared with about 16.4 over roughly 2 weeks and 18 to 20 over four weeks.

The germline ends are 12 bases apart after V is trimmed by 3 bases and J by 4 bases. Spanning cysteine to phenylalanine, the CDR3 consists of 14 amino acids. CDR3 DNA is the only sequence kept; it has 42 bases, read in frame from the first base. The CDR1 and CDR2 encoded by the germline V gene (reference sequence) are LNHDA and SQIVND. No immune events such as infections were documented for the healthy donors during the collection period. Blood repertoires from healthy donors were used as a training cohort for calibrating time-dependent variance in a beta-binomial model of differential abundance of T-cell clones. There were roughly 10 healthy donors in the training cohort, of whom 3 were female and 7 were male. The donors were between roughly 29 and 65 years old, with an average age of about 47 years. Whole blood from each healthy donor was obtained from a commercial supplier and was collected at three time points roughly 13 days apart. For immunosequencing, genomic DNA was extracted from whole blood that had not been sorted.

TCRbeta CDR3 regions were profiled by bias-controlled multiplex PCR amplification of genomic DNA with the immunoSEQ Assay. The paper's processing steps were these. To quantify the absolute abundance of each unique TCRbeta CDR3 region, the sequences were collapsed and filtered. Differential abundance was assessed using a binomial (Fisher-equivalent) model and a beta-binomial model in which time-dependent variance fitted from healthy donors was added. Clones with fewer than 5 combined templates were excluded, and clones with Benjamini-Hochberg FDR below 0.01 were called differentially abundant. Beta-binomial variance was modeled as a function of total template count across the two samples using the form v = (b*log(k)+a)^2. TCRdb re-hosts the immuneACCESS table, in-frame sequences only. Its copies lack some clones; in the studies checked, an unresolved V gene accounts for under half of them, and the cause for the rest is not known. V and J calls and clone size follow that table, whereas D and trimming were derived from the DNA. Across this sample there are about 81,000 clones, with less than 90% seen only once. The ten largest clones take up less than 20% of the sample.

This clone was detected many times. Its antigen target is currently unknown. Per-base qualities were not stored, and no clone one base away is much larger. This TCR was sampled from a person between 18 and 75 years old in good health. The chain was built from TRBV19 and TRBJ1-1; the D gene identity is not certain. Sequencing used blood. The nucleotides are TGTGCCAGTAGTATTAACACCTGGGCCACTGAAGCTTTCTTT. Translated, it gives CASSINTWATEAFF.